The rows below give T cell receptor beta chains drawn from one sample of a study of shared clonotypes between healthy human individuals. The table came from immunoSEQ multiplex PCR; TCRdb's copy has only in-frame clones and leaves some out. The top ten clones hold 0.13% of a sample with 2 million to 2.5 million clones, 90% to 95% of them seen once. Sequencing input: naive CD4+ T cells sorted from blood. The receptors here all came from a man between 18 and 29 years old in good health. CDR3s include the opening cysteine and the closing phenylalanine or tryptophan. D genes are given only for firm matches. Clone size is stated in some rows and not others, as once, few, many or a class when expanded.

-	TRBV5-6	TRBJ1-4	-	CASSFRGGGTEKLFF	TGTGCCAGCAGCTTTCGGGGCGGTGGAACCGAAAAACTGTTTTTT
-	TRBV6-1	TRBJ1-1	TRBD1	CASSGSGGTEAFF	TGTGCCAGCAGTGGGTCAGGGGGAACTGAAGCTTTCTTT
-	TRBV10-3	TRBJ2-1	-	CAISPLMAGAYNEQFF	TGTGCCATCAGCCCCCTCATGGCGGGGGCATACAATGAGCAGTTCTTC
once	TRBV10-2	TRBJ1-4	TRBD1	CASRSLGQLNEKLFF	TGCGCCAGCAGGTCTTTGGGACAGCTTAATGAAAAACTGTTTTTT
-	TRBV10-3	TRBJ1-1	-	CAIRPGMNTEAFF	TGTGCCATCCGGCCGGGGATGAACACTGAAGCTTTCTTT
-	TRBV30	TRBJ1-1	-	CAWSFKGNTEAFF	TGTGCCTGGTCGTTCAAGGGGAACACTGAAGCTTTCTTT
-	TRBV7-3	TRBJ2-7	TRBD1	CASSLSGQDSPYEQYF	TGTGCCAGCAGCTTATCCGGACAGGACTCCCCCTACGAGCAGTACTTC
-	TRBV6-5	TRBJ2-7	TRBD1	CASSSEGTAAYEQYF	TGTGCCAGCAGTTCCGAGGGGACAGCAGCTTACGAGCAGTACTTC
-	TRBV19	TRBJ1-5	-	CASTLRTAWGQPQHF	TGTGCCAGTACCCTAAGGACGGCTTGGGGTCAGCCCCAGCATTTT
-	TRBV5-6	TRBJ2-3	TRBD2	CASSEGTSVGTDTQYF	TGTGCCAGCAGCGAAGGGACTAGCGTCGGTACAGATACGCAGTATTTT
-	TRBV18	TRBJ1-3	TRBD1	CASSPLQGGTGNTIYF	TGTGCCAGCTCACCGTTACAGGGGGGGACTGGAAACACCATATATTTT
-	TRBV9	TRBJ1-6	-	CASSAPRGDYNSPLHF	TGTGCCAGCAGCGCCCCTCGAGGGGATTATAATTCACCCCTCCACTTT
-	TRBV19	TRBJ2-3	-	CASSLQTDTQYF	TGTGCCAGTAGTCTTCAAACAGATACGCAGTATTTT
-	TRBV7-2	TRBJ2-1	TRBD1	CASSSTGTGVANEQFF	TGTGCCAGCAGCTCAACCGGGACAGGGGTCGCGAATGAGCAGTTCTTC
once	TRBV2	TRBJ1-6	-	CASCGGGNSPLHF	TGTGCCAGCTGCGGGGGGGGCAATTCACCCCTCCACTTT
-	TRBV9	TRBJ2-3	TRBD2	CASSVGSGADTQYF	TGTGCCAGCAGCGTAGGAAGCGGGGCTGATACGCAGTATTTT
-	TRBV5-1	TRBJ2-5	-	CASSPAHGGLRETQYF	TGCGCCAGCAGCCCGGCACACGGGGGGCTGAGGGAGACCCAGTACTTC
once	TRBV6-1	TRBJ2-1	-	CASKRLSVDEQFF	TGTGCCAGCAAACGTTTGAGCGTTGATGAGCAGTTCTTC
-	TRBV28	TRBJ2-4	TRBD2	CAISEQRGQNIQYF	TGTGCCATCTCCGAACAGCGGGGACAAAACATTCAGTACTTC
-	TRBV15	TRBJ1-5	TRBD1	CATSISGQASQPQHF	TGTGCCACCAGCATCTCCGGACAGGCAAGTCAGCCCCAGCATTTT
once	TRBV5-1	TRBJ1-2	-	CASSPDSRYGYTF	TGCGCCAGCAGCCCGGACAGCCGATATGGCTACACCTTC
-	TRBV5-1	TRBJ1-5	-	CASSRDGDNYQPQHF	TGCGCCAGCAGCAGGGACGGGGACAATTATCAGCCCCAGCATTTT
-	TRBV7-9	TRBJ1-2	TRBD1	CASSLGQGPAYGYTF	TGTGCCAGCAGCTTGGGACAGGGGCCTGCTTATGGCTACACCTTC
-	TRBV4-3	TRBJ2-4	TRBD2	CASSQEASGRDGGTKNIQYF	TGCGCCAGCAGCCAAGAGGCTAGCGGGAGGGATGGTGGAACCAAAAACATTCAGTACTTC
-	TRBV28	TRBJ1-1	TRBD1	CASSPHTGANTEAFF	TGTGCCAGCAGTCCACATACAGGGGCGAACACTGAAGCTTTCTTT
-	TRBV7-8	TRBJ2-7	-	CASSLAGAGSDEQYF	TGTGCCAGCAGCTTAGCGGGGGCGGGGAGCGACGAGCAGTACTTC
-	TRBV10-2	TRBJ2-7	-	CASSERQGTYEQYF	TGCGCCAGCAGTGAGAGGCAGGGAACATACGAGCAGTACTTC
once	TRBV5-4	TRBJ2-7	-	CAVAGSGTYEQYF	TGTGCCGTCGCGGGTAGCGGCACCTACGAGCAGTACTTC
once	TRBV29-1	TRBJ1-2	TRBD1	CSVEGGEGAYGYTF	TGCAGCGTTGAGGGCGGGGAGGGGGCCTATGGCTACACCTTC
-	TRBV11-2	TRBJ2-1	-	CASSRQHNEQFF	TGTGCCAGCAGCCGACAGCACAATGAGCAGTTCTTC
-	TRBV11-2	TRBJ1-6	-	CASSLLQGGNSPLHF	TGTGCCAGCAGCTTATTACAGGGAGGCAATTCACCCCTCCACTTT
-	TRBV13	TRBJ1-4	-	CASSLSGDPNEKLFF	TGTGCCAGCAGCTTATCCGGGGACCCTAATGAAAAACTGTTTTTT
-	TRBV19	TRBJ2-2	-	CASIGDPSTGELFF	TGTGCCAGTATCGGTGACCCTAGCACCGGGGAGCTGTTTTTT